Detailed here is one TCR beta chain. The germline gives CDR1 LNHDA, CDR2 SQIVND (reference sequence). This CDR3 is 12 amino acids long. The V and J ends lost 6 bases and 6 bases respectively, with 8 bases between them. Study processing details: Amplification of reference gene primers provided the estimated nucleated cell counts. Repertoires were generated with immunoSEQ multiplex PCR, while TCRdb's copy carries only in-frame clones and drops some. That table furnishes V, J and clone size, whereas the DNA furnished D and trimming. The sample holds 250,000 to 300,000 clones, under 90% seen once. The sample originates from a study of blood T cell repertoires in COVID-19.

Sequenced material: peripheral blood. The origin of this receptor is a man aged 45-65 years with acute or convalescent COVID-19. The rearrangement links TRBV19 to TRBJ2-2; D may be TRBD2 (6 bases). This CDR3 reads CASRRRAGELFF. CDR3 DNA sequence: TGTGCCAGTAGAAGGAGGGCCGGGGAGCTGTTTTTT.